The rows below give T cell receptor beta chains drawn from one sample of a study of cytomegalovirus exposure and HLA in healthy donors. Produced via immunoSEQ multiplex PCR; TCRdb's table is partial and in-frame only. The sample yields roughly 200,000 clones, about 83% seen once. Sequenced material: PBMCs. These receptors originate from a middle-aged man in good health and CMV-seropositive. The CDR3 runs from the conserved cysteine through the conserved F or W. The order of the fields is J gene, V gene, CDR3 protein.

TRBJ2-2	TRBV6-1	CASSNIAGGELFF
TRBJ1-2	TRBV19	CATRDGGTDYGYTF
TRBJ2-2	TRBV4-1	CASSQDSQGATGELFF
TRBJ1-1	TRBV10-3	CAISESKGENTEAFF
TRBJ2-7	TRBV6-1	CASKDRVYEQYF
TRBJ2-2	TRBV5-6	CASSLYRNTGELFF
TRBJ1-3	TRBV18	CASSPERAFSGNTIYF
TRBJ2-5	TRBV19	CASSIRGLGETQYF
TRBJ1-6	TRBV14	CASSQTGGSPLHF
TRBJ2-2	TRBV15	CATSREGQVNPNTGELFF
TRBJ2-1	TRBV19	CASSKSWGLGRNEQFF
TRBJ2-1	TRBV5-1	CASSSGLAGGPLNEQFF
TRBJ1-5	TRBV7-2	CASSLIGQSNQPQHF
TRBJ2-5	TRBV7-2	CASSLGLAGGSETQYF
TRBJ1-4	TRBV18	CASSPPSTRGGEKLFF
TRBJ1-1	TRBV29-1	CSVVEVVNTEAFF
TRBJ1-1	TRBV11-2	CASSLRRGQITEAFF